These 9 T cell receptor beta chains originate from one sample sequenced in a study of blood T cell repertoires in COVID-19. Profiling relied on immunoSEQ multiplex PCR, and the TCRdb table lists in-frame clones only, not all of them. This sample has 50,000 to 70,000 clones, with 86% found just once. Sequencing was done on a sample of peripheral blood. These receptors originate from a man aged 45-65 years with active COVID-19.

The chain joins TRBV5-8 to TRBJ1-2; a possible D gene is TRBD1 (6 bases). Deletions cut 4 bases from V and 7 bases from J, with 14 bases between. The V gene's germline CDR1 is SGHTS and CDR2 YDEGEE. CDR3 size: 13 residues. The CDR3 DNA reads TGTGCCAGCAGCCCCGGACAGTTCGGTGGCTACACCTTC. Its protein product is CASSPGQFGGYTF.

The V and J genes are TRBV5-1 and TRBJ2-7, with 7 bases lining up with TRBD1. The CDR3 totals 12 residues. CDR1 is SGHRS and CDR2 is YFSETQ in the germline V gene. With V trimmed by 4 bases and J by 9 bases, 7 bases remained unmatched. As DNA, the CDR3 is TGCGCCAGCAGCCCGGGACAGACCGGGCAGTACTTC. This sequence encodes CASSPGQTGQYF.

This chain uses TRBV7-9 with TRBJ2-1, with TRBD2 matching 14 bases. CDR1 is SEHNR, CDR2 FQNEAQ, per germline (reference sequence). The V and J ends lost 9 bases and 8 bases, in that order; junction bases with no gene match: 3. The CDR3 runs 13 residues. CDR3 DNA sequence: TGTGCCAGTGGACTAGCGGGAGGCGATGAGCAGTTCTTC. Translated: CASGLAGGDEQFF.

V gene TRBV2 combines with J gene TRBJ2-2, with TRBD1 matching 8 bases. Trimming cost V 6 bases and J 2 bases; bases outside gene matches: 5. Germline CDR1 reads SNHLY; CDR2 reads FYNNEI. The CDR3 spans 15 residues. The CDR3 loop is CASRGQGLNTGELFF. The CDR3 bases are TGTGCCAGCAGAGGACAGGGCCTTAACACCGGGGAGCTGTTTTTT. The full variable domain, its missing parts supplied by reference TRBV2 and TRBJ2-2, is EPEVTQTPSHQVTQMGQEVILRCVPISNHLYFYWYRQILGQKVEFLVSFYNNEISEKSEIFDDQFSVERPDGSNFTLKIRSTKLEDSAMYFCASRGQGLNTGELFFGEGSRLTVL.

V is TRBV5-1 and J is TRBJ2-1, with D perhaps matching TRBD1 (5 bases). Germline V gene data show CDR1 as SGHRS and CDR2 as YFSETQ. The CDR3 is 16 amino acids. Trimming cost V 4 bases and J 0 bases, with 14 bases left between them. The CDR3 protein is CASSRTFQSSYNEQFF. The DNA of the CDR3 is TGCGCCAGCAGCCGGACATTTCAGAGCTCCTACAATGAGCAGTTCTTC.

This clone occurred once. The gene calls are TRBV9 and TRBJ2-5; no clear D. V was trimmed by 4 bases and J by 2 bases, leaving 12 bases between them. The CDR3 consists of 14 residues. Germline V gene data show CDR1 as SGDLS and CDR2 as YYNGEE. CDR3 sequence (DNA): TGTGCCAGCAGCCCTCAGGTAGGACAAGAGACCCAGTACTTC. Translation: CASSPQVGQETQYF.

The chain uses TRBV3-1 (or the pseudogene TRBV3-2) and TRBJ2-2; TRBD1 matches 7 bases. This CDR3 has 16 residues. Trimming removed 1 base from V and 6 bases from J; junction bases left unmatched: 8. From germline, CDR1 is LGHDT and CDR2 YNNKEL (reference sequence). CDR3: CASSQAGIGGSGELFF. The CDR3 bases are TGTGCCAGCAGCCAAGCAGGAATAGGGGGCTCCGGGGAGCTGTTTTTT.

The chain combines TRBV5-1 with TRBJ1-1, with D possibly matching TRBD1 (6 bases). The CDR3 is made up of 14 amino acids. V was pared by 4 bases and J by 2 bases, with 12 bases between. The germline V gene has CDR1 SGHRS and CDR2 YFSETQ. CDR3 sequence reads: CASSPSGTNTEAFF. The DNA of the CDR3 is TGCGCCAGCAGCCCCTCCGGGACAAACACTGAAGCTTTCTTT.

The CDR3 loop reads CASSLDGGAYEQYF. The CDR3 nucleotides read TGTGCCAGCAGCTTAGACGGGGGGGCGTACGAGCAGTACTTC. This chain connects TRBV7-2 to TRBJ2-7, with 8 nucleotides matching TRBD2. V trimming: 1 base; J trimming: 4 bases; junction bases outside the gene matches: 3. Germline V gene lookup returns CDR1 SGHTA and CDR2 FQGNSA. The CDR3 spans 14 residues.